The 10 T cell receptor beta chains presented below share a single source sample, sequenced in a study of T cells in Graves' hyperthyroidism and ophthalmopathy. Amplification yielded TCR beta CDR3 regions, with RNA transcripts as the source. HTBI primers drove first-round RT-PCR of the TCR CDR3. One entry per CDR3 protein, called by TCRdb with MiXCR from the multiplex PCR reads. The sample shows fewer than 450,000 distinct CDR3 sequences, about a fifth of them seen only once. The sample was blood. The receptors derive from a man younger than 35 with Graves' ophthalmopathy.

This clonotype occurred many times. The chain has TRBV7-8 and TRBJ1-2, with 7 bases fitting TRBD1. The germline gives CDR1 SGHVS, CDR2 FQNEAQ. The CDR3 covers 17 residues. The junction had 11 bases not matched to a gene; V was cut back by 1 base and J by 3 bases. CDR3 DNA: TGTGCCAGCAGCTTAGGGTTTACAGGGGCGATGGACTATGGCTACACCTTC. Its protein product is CASSLGFTGAMDYGYTF.

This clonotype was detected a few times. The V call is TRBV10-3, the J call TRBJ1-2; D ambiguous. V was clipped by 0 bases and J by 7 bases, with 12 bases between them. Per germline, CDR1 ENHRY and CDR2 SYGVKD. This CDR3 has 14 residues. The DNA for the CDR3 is TGTGCCATCAGTGAGTCGTTGGGCCGGGGTGGCTACACCTTC. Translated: CAISESLGRGGYTF.

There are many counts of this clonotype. Written as DNA, the CDR3 is TGTGCCAGCAGTCCCATCCTGACCGACGGAGCCCTATGGGAGACCCAGTACTTC. It specifies CASSPILTDGALWETQYF. The chain carries TRBV12-3 or TRBV12-4 and TRBJ2-5; D uncertain. The CDR3 loop spans 18 amino acids. Trimming pared 5 bases from V and 5 bases from J, leaving 27 bases between.

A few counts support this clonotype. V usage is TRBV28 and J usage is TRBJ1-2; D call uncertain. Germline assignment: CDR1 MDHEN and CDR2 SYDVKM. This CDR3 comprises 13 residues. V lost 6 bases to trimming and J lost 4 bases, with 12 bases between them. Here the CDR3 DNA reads TGTGCCAGCAGCCGAAGCAGGACCTATGGCTACACCTTC. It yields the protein CASSRSRTYGYTF.

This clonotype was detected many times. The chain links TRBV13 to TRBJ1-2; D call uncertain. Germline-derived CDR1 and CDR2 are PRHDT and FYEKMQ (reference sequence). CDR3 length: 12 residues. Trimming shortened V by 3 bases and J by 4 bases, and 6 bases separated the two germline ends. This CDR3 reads CASSFISYGYTF. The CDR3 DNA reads TGTGCCAGCAGCTTTATATCCTATGGCTACACCTTC.

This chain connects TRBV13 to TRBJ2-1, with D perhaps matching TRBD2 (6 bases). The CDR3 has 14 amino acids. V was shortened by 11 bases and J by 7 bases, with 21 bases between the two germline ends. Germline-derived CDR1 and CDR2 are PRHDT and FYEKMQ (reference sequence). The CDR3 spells CASLLAAGRNEQFF. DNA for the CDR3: TGTGCCTCCCTATTAGCGGCGGGGCGGAATGAGCAGTTCTTC.

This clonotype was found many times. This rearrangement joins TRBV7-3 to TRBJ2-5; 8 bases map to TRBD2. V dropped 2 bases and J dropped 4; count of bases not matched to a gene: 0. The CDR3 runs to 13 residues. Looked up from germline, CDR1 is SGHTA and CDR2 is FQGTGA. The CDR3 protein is CASSLLAGETQYF. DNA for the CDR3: TGTGCCAGCAGCTTACTAGCGGGAGAGACCCAGTACTTC.

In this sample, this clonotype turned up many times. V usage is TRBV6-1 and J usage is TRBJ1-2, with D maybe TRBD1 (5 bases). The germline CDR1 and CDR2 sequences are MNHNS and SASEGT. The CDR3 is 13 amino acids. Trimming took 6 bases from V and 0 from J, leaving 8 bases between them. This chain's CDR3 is CASSGGSNYGYTF. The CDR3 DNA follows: TGTGCCAGCAGCGGGGGTTCTAACTATGGCTACACCTTC.

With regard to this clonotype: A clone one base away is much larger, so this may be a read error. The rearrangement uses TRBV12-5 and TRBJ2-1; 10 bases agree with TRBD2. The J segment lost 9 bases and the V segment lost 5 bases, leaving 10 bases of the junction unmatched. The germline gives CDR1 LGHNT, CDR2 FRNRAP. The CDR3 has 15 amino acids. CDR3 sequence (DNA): TGTGCTAGTGGTATGGGACTAGCGAGGTGGAGTGAGCAGTTCTTC. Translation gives CASGMGLARWSEQFF.

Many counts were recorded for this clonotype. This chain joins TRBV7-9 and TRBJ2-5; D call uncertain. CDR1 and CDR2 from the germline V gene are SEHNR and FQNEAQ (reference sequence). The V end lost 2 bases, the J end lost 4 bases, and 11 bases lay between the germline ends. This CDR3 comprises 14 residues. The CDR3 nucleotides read TGTGCCAGCAGCTTAAGTAACAGAGGAGAGACCCAGTACTTC. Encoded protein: CASSLSNRGETQYF. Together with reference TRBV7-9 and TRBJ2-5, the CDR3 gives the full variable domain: DTGVSQNPRHKITKRGQNVTFRCDPISEHNRLYWYRQTLGQGPEFLTYFQNEAQLEKSRLLSDRFSAERPKGSFSTLEIQRTEQGDSAMYLCASSLSNRGETQYFGPGTRLLVL.